This TCR beta chain was retrieved from a study of control samples from healthy donors and cancer patients. Measured with immunoSEQ multiplex PCR; TCRdb has only the in-frame clones, and not every one. The sample yields 130,000 or so clones, roughly 90% seen once. CDR3 length equals 14 residues. The germline V gene has CDR1 MNHEY and CDR2 SVGEGT. With 6 bases clipped from V and 8 bases from J, the junction kept 7 bases outside the gene matches. The chain uses TRBV6-2 or TRBV6-3 and TRBJ1-2, with 12 bases identical to TRBD1. The TCR sequence derives from a man in his fifties or sixties in good health. The sequenced sample was blood. CDR3 in DNA: TGTGCCAGCAGCAGGACCGGGACAGGGGGCGGCTACACCTTC. It codes for CASSRTGTGGGYTF.